A selection of T cell receptor beta chains follows, all from one sample in a study of blood T cell repertoires in COVID-19. The protocol was immunoSEQ multiplex PCR, while the TCRdb copy is restricted to in-frame clones and leaves out a portion. The table includes around 200,000 clones, roughly 81% detected once. Sequencing used peripheral blood. These receptors originate from an elderly woman with acute or convalescent COVID-19. CDR3s include the opening cysteine and the closing phenylalanine or tryptophan. D genes are given only for firm matches. Size tells how often a clone was seen (once, few, many) or the class of an expanded clone, and some rows leave it out.

d_gene: .
v_gene: TRBV20-1
j_gene: TRBJ1-4
abundance: .
CDR3nt: TGCAGTGCCACACGAGGTGAAAAACTGTTTTTT
CDR3aa: CSATRGEKLFF

d_gene: TRBD1
v_gene: TRBV6-6
j_gene: TRBJ2-7
abundance: .
CDR3nt: TGTGCCAGCAGTCCTCCATCCTACAGGGGTTCCTCCTACGAGCAGTACTTC
CDR3aa: CASSPPSYRGSSYEQYF

d_gene: .
v_gene: TRBV18
j_gene: TRBJ2-3
abundance: .
CDR3nt: TGTGCCAGCTCACCACAGAGGGGTCGGGGGAGCACAGATACGCAGTATTTT
CDR3aa: CASSPQRGRGSTDTQYF

d_gene: .
v_gene: TRBV6-5
j_gene: TRBJ2-7
abundance: .
CDR3nt: TGTGCCAGCAGTTACTCGGAGAGGTCCTACGAGCAGTACTTC
CDR3aa: CASSYSERSYEQYF

d_gene: TRBD1
v_gene: TRBV4-3
j_gene: TRBJ1-2
abundance: .
CDR3nt: TGCGCCAGCAGCCGGGACAGGGGGGATGGCTACACCTTC
CDR3aa: CASSRDRGDGYTF

d_gene: TRBD2
v_gene: TRBV18
j_gene: TRBJ2-3
abundance: .
CDR3nt: TGTGCCAGCTCACCACTAGCGGGGAGCACAGATACGCAGTATTTT
CDR3aa: CASSPLAGSTDTQYF

d_gene: TRBD2
v_gene: TRBV30
j_gene: TRBJ2-1
abundance: .
CDR3nt: TGTGCCTGGAGTCCCCTAACTAGCGGACTCTACAATGAGCAGTTCTTC
CDR3aa: CAWSPLTSGLYNEQFF

d_gene: .
v_gene: TRBV7-2
j_gene: TRBJ2-6
abundance: few
CDR3nt: TGTGCCAGCAGCCAGACAGGACCTGGGGCCAACGTCCTGACTTTC
CDR3aa: CASSQTGPGANVLTF

d_gene: TRBD2
v_gene: TRBV28
j_gene: TRBJ2-2
abundance: .
CDR3nt: TGTGCCAGCAGTTTAAGACAGCCACTGGGACTAGCGGGAGCCGGGGAGCTGTTTTTT
CDR3aa: CASSLRQPLGLAGAGELFF

d_gene: .
v_gene: TRBV3-1/TRBV3-2
j_gene: TRBJ2-7
abundance: .
CDR3nt: TGTGCCAGCAGCCAAGAATGGATTACTACTCCCCGACAGGCCTCCTACGAGCAGTACTTC
CDR3aa: CASSQEWITTPRQASYEQYF

d_gene: .
v_gene: TRBV6-1
j_gene: TRBJ1-2
abundance: .
CDR3nt: TGTGCCAGCAGTGAGGGAGGTACGGGCCTTAACTATGGCTACACCTTC
CDR3aa: CASSEGGTGLNYGYTF

d_gene: .
v_gene: TRBV3-1/TRBV3-2
j_gene: TRBJ2-7
abundance: .
CDR3nt: TGTGCCAGCAGCCAGTCCGACGAGCAGTACTTC
CDR3aa: CASSQSDEQYF

d_gene: TRBD1
v_gene: TRBV19
j_gene: TRBJ1-6
abundance: .
CDR3nt: TGTGCCAGTACCCTGACAGGGGAGGGCCTCCACTTT
CDR3aa: CASTLTGEGLHF

d_gene: TRBD1
v_gene: TRBV5-4
j_gene: TRBJ2-1
abundance: .
CDR3nt: TGTGCCAGCAGTATCGGACAGGGAGTCTACAATGAGCAGTTCTTC
CDR3aa: CASSIGQGVYNEQFF

d_gene: .
v_gene: TRBV7-3
j_gene: TRBJ2-7
abundance: .
CDR3nt: TGTGCCAGCAGCTTAAGTCGGGACATCTCCTACGAGCAGTACTTC
CDR3aa: CASSLSRDISYEQYF

d_gene: TRBD1
v_gene: TRBV11-3
j_gene: TRBJ2-1
abundance: .
CDR3nt: TGTGCCAGCAGCCACTCGACAGGGTCCTACAATGAGCAGTTCTTC
CDR3aa: CASSHSTGSYNEQFF

d_gene: .
v_gene: TRBV6-5
j_gene: TRBJ1-4
abundance: .
CDR3nt: TGTGCCAGCAGCAGACAGTATAAAAATGAAAAACTGTTTTTT
CDR3aa: CASSRQYKNEKLFF

d_gene: TRBD1
v_gene: TRBV24-1
j_gene: TRBJ2-5
abundance: once
CDR3nt: TGTGCCACCAGTGACCCCGGGACAGGGCCCGAGACCCAGTACTTC
CDR3aa: CATSDPGTGPETQYF

d_gene: TRBD1
v_gene: TRBV18
j_gene: TRBJ2-7
abundance: .
CDR3nt: TGTGCCAGCTCACTGAATCCGACAGGGTCTTCCCACGAGCAGTACTTC
CDR3aa: CASSLNPTGSSHEQYF

d_gene: TRBD2
v_gene: TRBV24-1
j_gene: TRBJ2-5
abundance: .
CDR3nt: TGTGCCACCAGTGATAGCGGGAATTACCAAGAGACCCAGTACTTC
CDR3aa: CATSDSGNYQETQYF

d_gene: TRBD2
v_gene: TRBV23-1
j_gene: TRBJ2-1
abundance: .
CDR3nt: TGCGCCAGCAGTCATACACTAGCGGGAGTCAATGAGCAGTTCTTC
CDR3aa: CASSHTLAGVNEQFF

d_gene: .
v_gene: TRBV10-3
j_gene: TRBJ1-6
abundance: many
CDR3nt: TGTGCCATCAGGACAGGCCAGGATTCACCCCTCCACTTT
CDR3aa: CAIRTGQDSPLHF

d_gene: .
v_gene: TRBV24-1
j_gene: TRBJ2-1
abundance: .
CDR3nt: TGTGCCACCAGTGACCCTACAGAACCCCTTTACAATGAGCAGTTCTTC
CDR3aa: CATSDPTEPLYNEQFF

d_gene: .
v_gene: TRBV6-2/TRBV6-3
j_gene: TRBJ1-4
abundance: .
CDR3nt: TGTGCCAGCAGTCACCCGGTGGCAACTAATGAAAAACTGTTTTTT
CDR3aa: CASSHPVATNEKLFF

d_gene: .
v_gene: TRBV5-1
j_gene: TRBJ1-2
abundance: .
CDR3nt: TGCGCCAGCAGCTCCTCCGGGGGACTATTCTATGGCTACACCTTC
CDR3aa: CASSSSGGLFYGYTF

d_gene: .
v_gene: TRBV6-5
j_gene: TRBJ2-3
abundance: .
CDR3nt: TGTGCCAGCAGTGACTCCAGGGTGGAGACAGATACGCAGTATTTT
CDR3aa: CASSDSRVETDTQYF

d_gene: TRBD1
v_gene: TRBV2
j_gene: TRBJ2-5
abundance: few
CDR3nt: TGTGCCAGCTCGGACAGGGGGGGATTAGAGACCCAGTACTTC
CDR3aa: CASSDRGGLETQYF

d_gene: .
v_gene: TRBV7-3
j_gene: TRBJ2-1
abundance: .
CDR3nt: TGTGCCAGCAGCTTAGGGCAGAACAATGAGCAGTTCTTC
CDR3aa: CASSLGQNNEQFF

d_gene: .
v_gene: TRBV19
j_gene: TRBJ1-1
abundance: .
CDR3nt: TGTGCCAGTAGTATAGCGGGGTCTTACACTGAAGCTTTCTTT
CDR3aa: CASSIAGSYTEAFF

d_gene: TRBD2
v_gene: TRBV11-2
j_gene: TRBJ2-5
abundance: .
CDR3nt: TGTGCCAGCGGACTTCGAGGACTAGCGGGGGAAGAGACCCAGTACTTC
CDR3aa: CASGLRGLAGEETQYF

d_gene: .
v_gene: TRBV28
j_gene: TRBJ1-3
abundance: .
CDR3nt: TGTGCCAGCCTACCGATCAGGGTCTCTGGAAACACCATATATTTT
CDR3aa: CASLPIRVSGNTIYF

d_gene: .
v_gene: TRBV2
j_gene: TRBJ2-4
abundance: .
CDR3nt: TGTGCCAGCAGAGGGGACTTTATAGCCAAAAACATTCAGTACTTC
CDR3aa: CASRGDFIAKNIQYF

d_gene: .
v_gene: TRBV6-6
j_gene: TRBJ2-7
abundance: few
CDR3nt: TGTGCCAGCAGTTACTCAGGGGATCATTACGAGCAGTACTTC
CDR3aa: CASSYSGDHYEQYF

d_gene: TRBD1
v_gene: TRBV2
j_gene: TRBJ1-1
abundance: .
CDR3nt: TGTGCCAGCAGTTTGACAGGGGACACTGAAGCTTTCTTT
CDR3aa: CASSLTGDTEAFF

d_gene: .
v_gene: TRBV29-1
j_gene: TRBJ1-3
abundance: .
CDR3nt: TGCAGCGTTGAGTCAGGGTTCTCTGGAAACACCATATATTTT
CDR3aa: CSVESGFSGNTIYF

d_gene: .
v_gene: TRBV24-1
j_gene: TRBJ1-5
abundance: .
CDR3nt: TGTGCCACCAGTGGGAGGAATCAGCCCCAGCATTTT
CDR3aa: CATSGRNQPQHF

d_gene: .
v_gene: TRBV27
j_gene: TRBJ2-1
abundance: .
CDR3nt: TGTGCCAGCAGTTTAAATAGCGAGGATGAGCAGTTCTTC
CDR3aa: CASSLNSEDEQFF

d_gene: .
v_gene: TRBV2
j_gene: TRBJ1-2
abundance: .
CDR3nt: TGTGCCAGGGGGCCCAGGATCCTAAACTATGGCTACACCTTC
CDR3aa: CARGPRILNYGYTF

d_gene: .
v_gene: TRBV3-1/TRBV3-2
j_gene: TRBJ1-5
abundance: .
CDR3nt: TGTGCCAGCAGCCAAGGGGAGGAACAGCCCCAGCATTTT
CDR3aa: CASSQGEEQPQHF

d_gene: .
v_gene: TRBV3-1/TRBV3-2
j_gene: TRBJ1-2
abundance: .
CDR3nt: TGTGCCAGCAGCCAAGTTCTTTCGGGGATCTATGGCTACACCTTC
CDR3aa: CASSQVLSGIYGYTF

d_gene: TRBD1
v_gene: TRBV6-5
j_gene: TRBJ1-1
abundance: once
CDR3nt: TGTGCCACAGCCTCGCAGGGGGCGGTGAACACTGAAGCTTTCTTT
CDR3aa: CATASQGAVNTEAFF

d_gene: .
v_gene: TRBV15
j_gene: TRBJ2-7
abundance: .
CDR3nt: TGTGCCACCAGCAGAGGTGGAGATAAAAACTACGAGCAGTACTTC
CDR3aa: CATSRGGDKNYEQYF

d_gene: TRBD2
v_gene: TRBV18
j_gene: TRBJ2-7
abundance: .
CDR3nt: TGTGCCAGCTCACCAACCCGACTAGCGGGTGGACTCGAGCAGTACTTC
CDR3aa: CASSPTRLAGGLEQYF

d_gene: TRBD2
v_gene: TRBV6-5
j_gene: TRBJ2-7
abundance: .
CDR3nt: TGTGCCAGCGGGAGGGGCTACGAGCAGTACTTC
CDR3aa: CASGRGYEQYF

d_gene: .
v_gene: TRBV3-1/TRBV3-2
j_gene: TRBJ2-7
abundance: .
CDR3nt: TGTGCCAGCAGCCGAGGTCCCCCTTCATCCTACGAGCAGTACTTC
CDR3aa: CASSRGPPSSYEQYF

d_gene: TRBD2
v_gene: TRBV27
j_gene: TRBJ2-1
abundance: .
CDR3nt: TGTGCCAGCAGTCCCCCCGGTAGCGGGGGATCGTGGAATGAGCAGTTCTTC
CDR3aa: CASSPPGSGGSWNEQFF

d_gene: TRBD1
v_gene: TRBV6-5
j_gene: TRBJ1-1
abundance: .
CDR3nt: TGTGCCAGCAGTCGGACAGGGTTTGATGCTTTCTTT
CDR3aa: CASSRTGFDAFF

d_gene: .
v_gene: TRBV7-2
j_gene: TRBJ2-6
abundance: once
CDR3nt: TGTGCCAGCAGCTTAATGGGTAGCGGGGCCAACGTCCTGACTTTC
CDR3aa: CASSLMGSGANVLTF

d_gene: .
v_gene: TRBV5-1
j_gene: TRBJ2-3
abundance: few
CDR3nt: TGCGCCAGCAGCTTGGTCCCAGGGCGGGGGCGCACAGATACGCAGTATTTT
CDR3aa: CASSLVPGRGRTDTQYF